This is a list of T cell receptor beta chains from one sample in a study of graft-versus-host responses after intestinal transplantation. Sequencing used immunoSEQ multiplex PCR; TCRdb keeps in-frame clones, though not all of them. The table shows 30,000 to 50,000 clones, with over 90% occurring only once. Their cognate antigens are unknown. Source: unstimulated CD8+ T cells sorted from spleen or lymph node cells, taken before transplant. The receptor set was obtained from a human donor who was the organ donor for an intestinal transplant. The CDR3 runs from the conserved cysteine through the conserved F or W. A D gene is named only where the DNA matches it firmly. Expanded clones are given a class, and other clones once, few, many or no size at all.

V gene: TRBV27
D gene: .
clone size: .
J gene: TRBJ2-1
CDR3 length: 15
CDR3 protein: CASSSSGFSYNEQFF
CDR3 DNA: TGTGCCAGCAGTAGTTCGGGATTTTCCTACAATGAGCAGTTCTTC

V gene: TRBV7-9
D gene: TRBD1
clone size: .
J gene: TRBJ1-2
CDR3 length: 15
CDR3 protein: CASSPGTGKEDGYTF
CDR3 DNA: TGTGCCAGCAGCCCCGGGACAGGGAAGGAAGATGGCTACACCTTC

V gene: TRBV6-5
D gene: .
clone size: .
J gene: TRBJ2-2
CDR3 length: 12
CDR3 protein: CASSYDPGELFF
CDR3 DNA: TGTGCCAGCAGTTACGACCCCGGGGAGCTGTTTTTT

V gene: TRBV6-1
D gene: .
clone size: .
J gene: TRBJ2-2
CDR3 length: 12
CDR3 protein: CASRANTGELFF
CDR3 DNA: TGTGCCAGCAGGGCGAACACCGGGGAGCTGTTTTTT

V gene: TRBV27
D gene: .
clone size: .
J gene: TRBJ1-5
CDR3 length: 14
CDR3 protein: CASRGGYSNQPQHF
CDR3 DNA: TGTGCCAGCAGAGGGGGTTATAGCAATCAGCCCCAGCATTTT

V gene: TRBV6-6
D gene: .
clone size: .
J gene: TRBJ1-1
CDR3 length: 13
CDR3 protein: CASSRAWDTEAFF
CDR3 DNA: TGTGCCAGCAGTCGGGCCTGGGACACTGAAGCTTTCTTT

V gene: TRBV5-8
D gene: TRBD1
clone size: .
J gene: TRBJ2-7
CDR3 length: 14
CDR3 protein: CASSYGQGYYEQYF
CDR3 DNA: TGTGCCAGCAGCTACGGACAGGGATACTACGAGCAGTACTTC

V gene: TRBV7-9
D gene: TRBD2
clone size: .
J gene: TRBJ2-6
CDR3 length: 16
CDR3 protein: CASSLDLAAGANVLTF
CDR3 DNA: TGTGCCAGCAGCTTAGATCTAGCGGCTGGGGCCAACGTCCTGACTTTC

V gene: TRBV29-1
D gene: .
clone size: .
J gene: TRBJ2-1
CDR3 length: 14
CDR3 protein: CSVDTRDNYNEQFF
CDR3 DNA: TGCAGCGTTGACACCCGGGACAACTACAATGAGCAGTTCTTC

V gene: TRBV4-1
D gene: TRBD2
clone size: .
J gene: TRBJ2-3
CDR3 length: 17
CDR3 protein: CASSQVFGGGSTDTQYF
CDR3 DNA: TGCGCCAGCAGCCAAGTTTTCGGCGGGGGGAGCACAGATACGCAGTATTTT

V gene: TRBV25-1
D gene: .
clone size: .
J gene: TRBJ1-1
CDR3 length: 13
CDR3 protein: CASRPVGNTEAFF
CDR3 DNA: TGTGCCAGCAGGCCCGTTGGGAACACTGAAGCTTTCTTT

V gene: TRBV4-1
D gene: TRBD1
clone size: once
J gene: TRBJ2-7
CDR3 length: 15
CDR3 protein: CASSPQGTGAYEQYF
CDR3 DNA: TGCGCCAGCAGCCCCCAGGGGACAGGGGCCTACGAGCAGTACTTC

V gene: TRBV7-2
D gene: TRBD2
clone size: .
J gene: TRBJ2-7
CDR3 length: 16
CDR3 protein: CASSLASGLATYEQYF
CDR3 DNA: TGTGCCAGCAGCTTGGCTAGCGGCCTCGCCACCTACGAGCAGTACTTC

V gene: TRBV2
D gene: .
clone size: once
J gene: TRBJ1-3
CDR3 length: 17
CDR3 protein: CASSDGGQWYSGNTIYF
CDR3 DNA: TGTGCCAGCAGTGACGGTGGACAGTGGTACTCTGGAAACACCATATATTTT

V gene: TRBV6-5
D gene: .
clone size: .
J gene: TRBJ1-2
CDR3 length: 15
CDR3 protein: CASSYSSGGAGGYTF
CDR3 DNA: TGTGCCAGCAGTTACTCGAGCGGGGGGGCGGGTGGCTACACCTTC

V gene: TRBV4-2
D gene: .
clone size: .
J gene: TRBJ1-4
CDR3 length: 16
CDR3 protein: CASSQDGAPTNEKLFF
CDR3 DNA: TGTGCCAGCAGCCAAGATGGTGCGCCAACTAATGAAAAACTGTTTTTT

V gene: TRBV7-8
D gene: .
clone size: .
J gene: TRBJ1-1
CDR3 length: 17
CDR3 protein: CASSSDLLRHKNTEAFF
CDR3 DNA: TGTGCCAGCAGCTCCGACCTCCTCAGACACAAGAACACTGAAGCTTTCTTT

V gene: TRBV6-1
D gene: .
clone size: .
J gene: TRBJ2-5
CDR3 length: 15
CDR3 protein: CASSEALPGKETQYF
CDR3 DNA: TGTGCCAGCAGTGAAGCGCTTCCTGGGAAAGAGACCCAGTACTTC

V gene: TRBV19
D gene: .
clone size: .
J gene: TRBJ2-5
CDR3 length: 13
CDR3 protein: CASSLQVGETQYF
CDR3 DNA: TGTGCCAGTAGTCTCCAGGTGGGGGAGACCCAGTACTTC

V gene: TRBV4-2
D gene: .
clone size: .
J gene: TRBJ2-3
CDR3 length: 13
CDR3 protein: CASSQEPTDTQYF
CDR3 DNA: TGTGCCAGCAGCCAAGAACCCACAGATACGCAGTATTTT

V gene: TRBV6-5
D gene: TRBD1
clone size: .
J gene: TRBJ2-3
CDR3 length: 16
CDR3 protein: CASSYYQGAVGDTQYF
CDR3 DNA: TGTGCCAGCAGTTACTACCAGGGGGCGGTTGGAGATACGCAGTATTTT

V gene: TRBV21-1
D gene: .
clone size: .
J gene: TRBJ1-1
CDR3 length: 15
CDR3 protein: CASPGQESMNTEAFF
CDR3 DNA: TGTGCCAGTCCGGGACAGGAGTCCATGAACACTGAAGCTTTCTTT

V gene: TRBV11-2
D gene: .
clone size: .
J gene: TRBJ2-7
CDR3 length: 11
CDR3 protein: CASSFDYEQYF
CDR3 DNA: TGTGCCAGCAGCTTCGATTACGAGCAGTACTTC

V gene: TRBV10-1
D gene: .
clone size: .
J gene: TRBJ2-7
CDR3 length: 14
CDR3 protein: CASSESEGAYEQYF
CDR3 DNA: TGCGCCAGCAGTGAGTCCGAGGGGGCCTACGAGCAGTACTTC